The 7 T cell receptor beta chains below were found in one sample sequenced in a study of technical replicates of blood from a few donors. Measured with immunoSEQ multiplex PCR; TCRdb has only the in-frame clones, and not every one. The sample has under 75,000 clones; 85% to 95% are singletons. Sequenced material: PBMCs. The origin of the receptors is a human donor in good health. Some clones in this sample may be carry-over from other donors' samples.

The chain couples TRBV4-3 to TRBJ2-3; 9 bases map to TRBD2. Germline lookup yields CDR1 LGHNA and CDR2 YSLEER. The CDR3 totals 15 residues. V was pared by 3 bases and J by 6 bases, with 7 bases of the junction left unmatched. This CDR3 reads CASSHLAGMVDTQYF. The CDR3 region has the DNA TGCGCCAGCAGCCACCTAGCGGGAATGGTCGATACGCAGTATTTT.

This chain connects TRBV7-3 to TRBJ2-5, with 7 positions matching TRBD1. The CDR3 is made up of 15 amino acids. The V gene end was trimmed by 1 base and the J gene end by 5 bases; junction bases not matched to a gene: 7. Germline V lookup: CDR1 SGHTA, CDR2 FQGTGA. CDR3 coding DNA: TGTGCCAGCAGCTTAAGGGCAGGGGGTGCGGAGACCCAGTACTTC. Translating it yields CASSLRAGGAETQYF.

The rearrangement links TRBV19 to TRBJ2-7; D possibly corresponds to TRBD2 (5 bases). Trimming removed 3 bases from V and 7 bases from J, with 10 bases in between. The germline gives CDR1 LNHDA, CDR2 SQIVND (reference sequence). This CDR3 has 12 residues. The CDR3 bases are TGTGCCAGTAGTATTCACGGGAAGGAGCAGTACTTC. This sequence encodes CASSIHGKEQYF. Supplemented by reference TRBV19 and TRBJ2-7, the full variable domain reads DGGITQSPKYLFRKEGQNVTLSCEQNLNHDAMYWYRQDPGQGLRLIYYSQIVNDFQKGDIAEGYSVSREKKESFPLTVTSAQKNPTAFYLCASSIHGKEQYFGPGTRLTVT.

The chain couples TRBV7-7 to TRBJ2-7, with D tentatively TRBD2 (6 bases). Trimming left V 3 bases short and J 0 bases short, with 27 bases between. Germline V lookup: CDR1 SSHAT, CDR2 FNYEAQ (reference sequence). The CDR3 sequence is 20 residues long. Written as DNA, the CDR3 is TGTGCCAGCAGCTTTTATAACGGTCTGGGGCTAGCGTACAACTCCTACGAGCAGTACTTC. It codes for CASSFYNGLGLAYNSYEQYF.

The chain combines TRBV11-2 with TRBJ2-1, with D tentatively TRBD1 (6 bases). The CDR3 extends over 14 amino acids. The germline V gene has CDR1 SGHAT and CDR2 FQNNGV. V was pared by 5 bases and J by 6 bases, with 14 bases between. The CDR3 nucleotides are TGTGCCAGCAGCCCCCGGACAGTCTCCAATGAGCAGTTCTTC. This translates into CASSPRTVSNEQFF.

V gene TRBV2 combines with J gene TRBJ2-7; 7 bases are a match to TRBD1. V gave up 2 bases and J gave up 4 bases; unmatched junction bases: 2. Germline lookup yields CDR1 SNHLY and CDR2 FYNNEI. The CDR3 is 13 amino acids. The CDR3 nucleotides are TGTGCCAGCAGTGAACAGGGGGAATACGAGCAGTACTTC. Encoded protein: CASSEQGEYEQYF.

This rearrangement joins TRBV6-5 to TRBJ2-2; 12 bases are a match to TRBD2. V was clipped by 5 bases and J by 5 bases; unmatched bases: 3. Germline CDR1 MNHEY, CDR2 SVGAGI. The CDR3 contains 15 residues. For the CDR3, the DNA is TGTGCCAGCAGTCGACTAGCGGGAGCAACCGGGGAGCTGTTTTTT. This encodes CASSRLAGATGELFF.